This T cell receptor (beta chain) was recorded in a study of human T cells and chemical hapten exposure. Study summary: Chiefly women, the patients showed alopecia areata, totalis or universalis.

Described time point: patch test 1, 2 weeks after DPC sensitization. Treatment in this sample: therapeutic diphenylcyclopropenone sensitization with weekly scalp DPC. Notes on this clonotype: The antigen is not known.

The CDR3 loop spans 15 amino acids. In germline, CDR1 is SGHRS, CDR2 YFSETQ. J lost 0 bases, V lost 4 bases, and 4 bases had no gene match. General study results and limits: Expanded TCRs made up significantly more big CDR3 similarity clusters than controls did. Higher patch test scores went with higher counts of PT1 expanded TCRs.

The authors' processing: Samples had a median of roughly 100,000 TCRs, ranging 23,224 to 690,600. A single record per CDR3 protein comes from TCRdb applying MiXCR to the RACE reads. V and J calls and clone size were set by TCRdb, not the authors. The table lists some 180,000 distinct CDR3 sequences, about a fifth of them singletons. This chain joins TRBV5-1 and TRBJ2-1; TRBD1 agrees at 7 bases. This specimen was whole blood, taken in connection with sensitization to the hapten diphenylcyclopropenone (DPC). The receptor was isolated from a woman in her 50s with alopecia areata. Some clones in this sample may be carry-over from other donors' samples. The CDR3: CASSRGQSSYNEQFF. The CDR3 bases are TGCGCCAGCAGCCGGGGACAGAGCTCCTACAATGAGCAGTTCTTC. Together with reference TRBV5-1 and TRBJ2-1, the CDR3 gives the full variable domain: KAGVTQTPRYLIKTRGQQVTLSCSPISGHRSVSWYQQTPGQGLQFLFEYFSETQRNKGNFPGRFSGRQFSNSRSEMNVSTLELGDSALYLCASSRGQSSYNEQFFGPGTRLTVL.